This TCR beta chain derives from a study of blood T cell repertoires in COVID-19 (TCRdb year 2020). Notes on the research overall: Collaborator samples came from the United States, Italy and Spain and covered acute and convalescent phases of COVID-19. The samples were drawn from the first 160 participants of the ongoing ImmuneRACE study and from 1,254 subjects provided by 6 global collaborators. A de-identified subject ID, COVID-19 status, age in years and sex were almost always included in the sample metadata. The repertoires were released in a freely available public database intended as a resource for research on the immune response to SARS-CoV-2. The prospective study material was composed of cDNA or gDNA derived from T cells, B-cell-depleted T cells, or PBMCs. Subjects who had been exposed to COVID-19, were actively infected with it, or had recovered from it provided the deeply sampled blood TCRbeta repertoires that made up the dataset. Where HLA class I and class II types were available, the types were taken from metadata supplied by the sample provider, not from assay-based typing.

What the authors observed across the whole study: How much clinical and demographic metadata was included differed by source and by participant, and the metadata was provided uncurated.

Of note for this clone: Its target antigen remains unknown. Base qualities are not provided; no much larger clone lies one nucleotide away.

Each collaborating institution followed its own protocols to collect whole blood in K2EDTA tubes. For TCRbeta analysis, collaborators shipped samples as frozen whole blood, isolated PBMCs, or DNA extracted from either of those sample types. The immunoSEQ Assay, a bias-controlled multiplex PCR, was used to amplify TCRbeta CDR3 regions from genomic DNA. As for the authors' bioinformatics: Nucleated cell counts per sample were estimated from amplification of reference gene primers within the assay. To quantify the absolute abundance of each unique TCRbeta CDR3 rearrangement, sequence reads were collapsed and filtered. For each sample, productive Simpson clonality was calculated as the square root of Simpson's diversity index across productive rearrangements. Sourced from immuneACCESS, this table was stored by TCRdb with only in-frame sequences that have V and J called. A share of the clones is absent; for the studies checked, an unresolved V gene accounts for under half, and the remainder has no known explanation. Clone size and the V and J calls come from that table; the DNA yielded D and trimming. The sample table shows some 240,000 clones, and about 86% are seen once. The ten biggest clones cover approximately 9.6% of the sample.

There are 15 amino acids in the CDR3, from cysteine to phenylalanine inclusive. Here the CDR3 DNA is all that survives: 45 bases in frame from base 1. Germline trimming amounts to 2 bases on V and 9 bases on J, with 10 as the count of junction bases outside the gene matches. The germline V gene (reference sequence) specifies LGHDT as CDR1 and YNNKEL as CDR2. The chain joins TRBV3-1 (or the pseudogene TRBV3-2) to TRBJ2-1, with TRBD2 identical over 7 junction bases. The TCR was taken from a woman at least 80 years old with acute or convalescent COVID-19. The sample consisted of peripheral blood. Here is the DNA: TGTGCCAGCAGCCAACCCGGGGGAGGGTCGGGTGAGCAGTTCTTC. Its translation is CASSQPGGGSGEQFF.